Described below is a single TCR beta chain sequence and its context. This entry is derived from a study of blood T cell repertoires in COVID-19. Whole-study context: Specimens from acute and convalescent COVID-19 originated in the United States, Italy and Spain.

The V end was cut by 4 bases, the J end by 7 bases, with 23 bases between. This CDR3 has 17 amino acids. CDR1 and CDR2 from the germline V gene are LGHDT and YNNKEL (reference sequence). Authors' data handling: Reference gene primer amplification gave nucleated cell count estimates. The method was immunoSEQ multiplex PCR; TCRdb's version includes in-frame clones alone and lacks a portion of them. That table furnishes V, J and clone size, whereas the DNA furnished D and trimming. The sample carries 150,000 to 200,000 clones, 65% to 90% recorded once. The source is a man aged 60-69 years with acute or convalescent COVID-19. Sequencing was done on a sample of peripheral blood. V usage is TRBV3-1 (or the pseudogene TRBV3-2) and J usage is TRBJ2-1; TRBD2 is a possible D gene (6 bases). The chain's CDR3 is CASSRGGVVLGRNEQFF. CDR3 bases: TGTGCCAGCAGCCGGGGCGGGGTGGTATTAGGGAGGAATGAGCAGTTCTTC.